A selection of T cell receptor beta chains follows, all from one sample in a study of blood T cells in healthy people across ages. TCRdb processed the 5' RACE reads anew with MiXCR; each CDR3 protein has one entry. The sample lists about 1.7 million distinct CDR3 sequences, over 25% occurring once. The sequencing input was blood. Source of these receptors: a woman aged 30 to 39 in good health. Each CDR3 is given with its conserved first and last residue. A D gene is named only where the DNA matches it firmly. Size is omitted from some rows. Given values are once, few, many or a class for expanded clones.

TGTGCCTGGAGTGCCGGACTAGCGGGGCGTGAGCAGTTCTTC,CAWSAGLAGREQFF,many,TRBV30,TRBD2,TRBJ2-1
TGTGCCAGCAGTTTATCGAACAGGCAGAACACTGAAGCTTTCTTT,CASSLSNRQNTEAFF,few,TRBV27,NA,TRBJ1-1
TGTGCCAGCAGCGCAGACATCCGAGTCCGTATACATAATTCACCCCTCCACTTT,CASSADIRVRIHNSPLHF,NA,TRBV6-1,NA,TRBJ1-6
TGCGCCAGCAGCTTGTCAAGCGGGAGGCTATTCAATGAGCAGTTCTTC,CASSLSSGRLFNEQFF,once,TRBV5-1,TRBD2,TRBJ2-1
TGTGCCAGTAGCCCGAGAGGTGCGGTCTACAATGAGCAGTTCTTC,CASSPRGAVYNEQFF,NA,TRBV19,NA,TRBJ2-1
TGTGCCAGCGGACAGGGATCGGCGGCTGGGGCCAACGTCCTGACTTTC,CASGQGSAAGANVLTF,NA,TRBV6-5,TRBD1,TRBJ2-6
TGTGCCAGCAGTACAGGGCTAGCGGGAGGAGATCCCTACAATGAGCAGTTCTTC,CASSTGLAGGDPYNEQFF,many,TRBV12-3/TRBV12-4,TRBD2,TRBJ2-1
TGTGCCAGCAGCCCCGTGGTCCCCGTTGAGCAGTTCTTC,CASSPVVPVEQFF,many,TRBV11-2,NA,TRBJ2-1
TGTGCCAGTAGTATAGGAATAGGACAGGACTACTACGAGCAGTACTTC,CASSIGIGQDYYEQYF,NA,TRBV19,NA,TRBJ2-7
TGTGCCAGCAGCATCCTCGGGGGGGTAAAACTGTTTTTT,CASSILGGVKLFF,few,TRBV11-2,NA,TRBJ1-4
TGTGCCAGCAGTCGGACTAGCGGGAGAGGCGTTTCAGATACGCAGTATTTT,CASSRTSGRGVSDTQYF,few,TRBV27,TRBD2,TRBJ2-3
TGTGCCAGCAGCTGGGGGATAGGCGGGAGCACAGATACGCAGTATTTT,CASSWGIGGSTDTQYF,many,TRBV5-5,NA,TRBJ2-3
TGTGCCAGCTCCAGCGCGGAGGGTGTAGATACGCAGTATTTT,CASSSAEGVDTQYF,NA,TRBV12-3/TRBV12-4,NA,TRBJ2-3
TGTGCCAGCAGCTTAGCAAGGGTTGACCAAAATCAGCCCCAGCATTTT,CASSLARVDQNQPQHF,NA,TRBV7-9,NA,TRBJ1-5
TGTGCCAGCAGCTTAGTTCAGGACGGGGAGCTGTTTTTT,CASSLVQDGELFF,NA,TRBV7-6,NA,TRBJ2-2
TGCAGTGCTAGCCCGACTAGCGGGGGGAGCGAGCAGTACTTC,CSASPTSGGSEQYF,NA,TRBV20-1,TRBD2,TRBJ2-7
TGCGCCAGCAGCCCCCGACAGGGTGCCGAGAGTGGCTACACCTTC,CASSPRQGAESGYTF,NA,TRBV4-1,TRBD1,TRBJ1-2
TGTGCCAGCAGCGCCCTACAAGGAGGCGAAGAGACCCAGTACTTC,CASSALQGGEETQYF,NA,TRBV7-2,NA,TRBJ2-5
TGTGCTAGTGGTTTGCGGGGGGACCCCTACAATGAGCAGTTCTTC,CASGLRGDPYNEQFF,many,TRBV12-5,TRBD2,TRBJ2-1
TGTGCCAGCAGCAGAGGGACAGGAGGTAGTAGCAATCAGCCCCAGCATTTT,CASSRGTGGSSNQPQHF,NA,TRBV7-9,TRBD1,TRBJ1-5
TGTGCCAGCAGTGTACGACTAGCGGGACTCTACAATGAGCAGTTCTTC,CASSVRLAGLYNEQFF,NA,TRBV2,TRBD2,TRBJ2-1
TGCAGTGCGCCACACCCGGCCAATCCACCCCTCCACTTT,CSAPHPANPPLHF,NA,TRBV20-1,NA,TRBJ1-6
TGTGCCAGCAGTGATGGGGGGGCCATATACGAGCAGTACTTC,CASSDGGAIYEQYF,NA,TRBV2,NA,TRBJ2-7
TGTGCCAGCAGATGGGCGTTATCCCAAGAGACCCAGTTCTTC,CASRWALSQETQFF,NA,TRBV2,NA,TRBJ2-1
TGTGCCAGCCGGACGGTCCTTAACACTGGAGCTTTCTTT,CASRTVLNTGAFF,NA,TRBV6-5,NA,TRBJ1-1
TGCGCCAGCAGCTCCCGCCCTCTGGGGGGGTACAATGAGCAGTTCTTC,CASSSRPLGGYNEQFF,NA,TRBV5-1,TRBD2,TRBJ2-1
TGTGCCAGCAGTTTCCGTTTCGAGCAGTACTTC,CASSFRFEQYF,many,TRBV3-1,NA,TRBJ2-7